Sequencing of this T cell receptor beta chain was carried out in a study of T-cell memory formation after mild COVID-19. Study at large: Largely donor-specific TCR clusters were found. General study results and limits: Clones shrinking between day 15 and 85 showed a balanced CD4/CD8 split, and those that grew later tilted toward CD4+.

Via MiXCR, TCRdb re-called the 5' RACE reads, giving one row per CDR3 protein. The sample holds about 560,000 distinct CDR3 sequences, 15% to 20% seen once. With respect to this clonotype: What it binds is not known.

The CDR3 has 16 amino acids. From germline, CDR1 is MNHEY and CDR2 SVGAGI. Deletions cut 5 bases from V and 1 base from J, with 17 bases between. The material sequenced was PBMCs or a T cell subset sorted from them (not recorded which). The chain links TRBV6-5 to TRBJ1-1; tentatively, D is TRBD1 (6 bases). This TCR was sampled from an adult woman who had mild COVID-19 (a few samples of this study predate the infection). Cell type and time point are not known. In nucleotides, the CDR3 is TGTGCCAGCAGTCCATACGATCTACAGGGGAACACTGAAGCTTTCTTT. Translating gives CASSPYDLQGNTEAFF.